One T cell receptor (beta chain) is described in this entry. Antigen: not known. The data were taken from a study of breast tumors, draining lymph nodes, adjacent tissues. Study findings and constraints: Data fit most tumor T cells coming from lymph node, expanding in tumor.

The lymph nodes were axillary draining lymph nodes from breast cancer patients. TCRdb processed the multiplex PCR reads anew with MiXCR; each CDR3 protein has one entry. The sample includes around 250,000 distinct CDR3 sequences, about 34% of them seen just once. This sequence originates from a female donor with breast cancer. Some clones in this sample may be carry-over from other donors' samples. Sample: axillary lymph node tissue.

The CDR3 DNA sequence: TGTGCCAGTAGTATGAAGGGGGCAGGTGAAGCTTTCTTT. Translation: CASSMKGAGEAFF. The rearrangement links TRBV19 to TRBJ1-1; 7 positions agree with TRBD1. CDR3 length: 13 amino acids. After removal of 3 bases from V and 7 bases from J, the junction contained 5 bases not matched to a gene. Germline CDR1 reads LNHDA; CDR2 reads SQIVND (reference sequence).